This section outlines one T cell receptor (beta chain) sequence together with its context. Its target is unknown. This record comes from a study of T cells in lung cancer brain metastases. General study points: The analysis could not control for preoperative corticosteroids affecting T cell infiltration in brain metastases. Compared with paired primaries, brain metastases showed fewer unique productive clones (roughly 1,600 versus 4,900).

Profiling relied on immunoSEQ multiplex PCR, and the TCRdb table lists in-frame clones only, not all of them. The sample yields approximately 4,900 clones, roughly 89% seen once. The germline V gene encodes CDR1 MDHEN and CDR2 SYDVKM. Between the trimmed V and J ends, which lost 2 bases and 10 bases, there was a span of 15 bases. This CDR3 comprises 14 residues. Sequencing was done on a sample of tumor tissue from the primary lung tumor. This TCR derives from a woman aged 50 to 65 with non-small cell lung cancer. This rearrangement joins TRBV28 to TRBJ1-5; D unresolved. The CDR3 DNA reads as TGTGCCAGCAGTTTAAGGCCGGGCATATTACCCCAGCATTTT. Translated: CASSLRPGILPQHF.